The 19 T cell receptor beta chains presented below share a single source sample, sequenced in a study of blood T cell repertoires in COVID-19. Repertoires were generated with immunoSEQ multiplex PCR, while TCRdb's copy carries only in-frame clones and drops some. The table includes roughly 200,000 clones, around 84% detected once. Input material: peripheral blood. Source of these receptors: a woman aged 80 or older with COVID-19, enrolled during active disease.

This clone occurred once. The CDR3 DNA reads TGTGCCAGCAGTTCACCGGGACTAGCGACGAACACCGGGGAGCTGTTTTTT. It is translated as CASSSPGLATNTGELFF. The rearrangement links TRBV27 to TRBJ2-2, with TRBD2 matching over 10 bases. The CDR3 consists of 17 residues. V lost 4 bases, J lost 0 bases, and 5 bases stayed unmatched. The germline gives CDR1 MNHEY, CDR2 SMNVEV (reference sequence).

The V and J genes are TRBV19 and TRBJ2-3; 10 bases align to TRBD1. The length of the CDR3 is 17 residues. V shed 3 bases, J shed 1 base, and the junction held 7 bases outside the gene matches. Germline V gene sequence: CDR1 LNHDA, CDR2 SQIVND (reference sequence). The CDR3 loop is CASSIPRTGGGTDTQYF. The DNA for the CDR3 is TGTGCCAGTAGTATCCCCCGGACAGGGGGTGGCACAGATACGCAGTATTTT.

This chain connects TRBV6-5 to TRBJ1-2, with TRBD1 matching 10 bases. J was trimmed by 6 bases and V by 6 bases; bases with no gene match: 10. Germline V gives CDR1 MNHEY, CDR2 SVGAGI. The CDR3 consists of 15 residues. The CDR3 region is CASRPPGQGLDGYTF. DNA of the CDR3: TGTGCCAGCAGACCACCGGGACAGGGGTTGGATGGCTACACCTTC.

This chain connects TRBV19 to TRBJ2-3, with TRBD2 identical over 10 bases. The J segment lost 2 bases and the V segment lost 7 bases, leaving 9 bases of the junction unmatched. Germline lookup yields CDR1 LNHDA and CDR2 SQIVND (reference sequence). This CDR3 contains 16 residues. CDR3 in amino acids: CASTQGSGGLTDTQYF. The CDR3 DNA reads as TGTGCCAGTACTCAAGGTAGCGGGGGGCTCACAGATACGCAGTATTTT.

V is TRBV6-1 and J is TRBJ2-7; 11 bases align to TRBD2. The germline gives CDR1 MNHNS, CDR2 SASEGT. J lost 3 bases, V lost 1 base, and 2 bases had no gene match. This CDR3 comprises 15 residues. This CDR3 reads CASSEGLAGFYEQYF. The CDR3 DNA is TGTGCCAGCAGTGAAGGACTAGCGGGGTTCTACGAGCAGTACTTC.

The chain combines TRBV11-3 with TRBJ2-2; 8 nucleotides line up with TRBD2. This CDR3 is 13 amino acids long. V gave up 5 bases and J gave up 6 bases; unmatched junction bases: 2. Germline V gives CDR1 SGHNT, CDR2 YENEEA. The CDR3 bases are TGTGCCAGCAGCAGGACTAGCTCCGGGGAGCTGTTTTTT. It is translated as CASSRTSSGELFF.

This clone was detected a few times. The gene calls are TRBV28 and TRBJ1-4; possibly TRBD1 for D (6 bases). Germline V CDR1 and CDR2: MDHEN, SYDVKM. V was trimmed by 2 bases and J by 6 bases, leaving 22 bases between them. This CDR3 spans 18 amino acids. CDR3: CASSLSRGLGSLYEKLFF. The DNA for the CDR3 is TGTGCCAGCAGTTTAAGCAGGGGTTTAGGAAGTCTTTATGAAAAACTGTTTTTT.

The chain uses TRBV10-3 and TRBJ2-7, with unresolved D. Germline V CDR1 and CDR2: ENHRY, SYGVKD. Trimming pared 3 bases from V and 6 bases from J, leaving 12 bases between. The CDR3 has 13 amino acids. The CDR3: CAISEPRSGEQYF. CDR3 bases: TGTGCCATCAGTGAACCGAGAAGTGGCGAGCAGTACTTC.

V and J are TRBV14 and TRBJ2-1; the D gene is possibly TRBD1 (6 bases). This CDR3 has 12 residues. CDR1 and CDR2 from the germline V gene are SGHDN and FVKESK. Trimming took off 1 base at V and 15 bases at J, with 13 bases between the two ends. In DNA, the CDR3 is TGTGCCAGCAGCCAAGTTAGGACAGCCTTGTTCTTC. Protein sequence: CASSQVRTALFF.

CDR3 sequence (DNA): TGTGCCTGGGCTCGGGACAGTCCTAACTATGGCTACACCTTC. It encodes CAWARDSPNYGYTF. V gene TRBV30 combines with J gene TRBJ1-2, with TRBD1 matching over 7 bases. This CDR3 has 14 amino acids. Germline V lookup: CDR1 GTSNPN, CDR2 SVGIG (reference sequence). The junction had 6 bases not matched to a gene; V was cut back by 5 bases and J by 0 bases. The full variable domain, its missing parts supplied by reference TRBV30 and TRBJ1-2, is SQTIHQWPATLVQPVGSPLSLECTVEGTSNPNLYWYRQAAGRGLQLLFYSVGIGQISSEVPQNLSASRPQDRQFILSSKKLLLSDSGFYLCAWARDSPNYGYTFGSGTRLTVV.

The gene calls are TRBV15 and TRBJ1-6, with TRBD1 matching 7 bases. Germline V gene sequence: CDR1 LNHNV, CDR2 YYDKDF (reference sequence). V dropped 0 bases and J dropped 9; count of bases not matched to a gene: 8. The CDR3 totals 16 residues. The CDR3: CATSREGGHRGSPLHF. CDR3 nucleotides: TGTGCCACCAGCAGAGAAGGGGGCCACCGGGGTTCACCCCTCCACTTT.

The CDR3 DNA is TGCAGCGCACGGGGACAGGGAAATCAGCCCCAGCATTTT. Residues: CSARGQGNQPQHF. The genes are TRBV29-1 and TRBJ1-5, with 9 bases identical to TRBD1. The trim removed 7 bases at V and 4 bases at J, leaving 5 bases unmatched. The germline CDR1 and CDR2 sequences are SQVTM and ANQGSEA. CDR3 size: 13 residues. Variable domain in full (rest from reference TRBV29-1 and TRBJ1-5): SAVISQKPSRDICQRGTSLTIQCQVDSQVTMMFWYRQQPGQSLTLIATANQGSEATYESGFVIDKFPISRPNLTFSTLTVSNMSPEDSSIYLCSARGQGNQPQHFGDGTRLSIL.

The CDR3 here is CASSYGWDRAPSGGYNEQFF. As DNA, the CDR3 is TGTGCCAGCAGTTACGGTTGGGACAGGGCTCCGTCTGGGGGTTACAATGAGCAGTTCTTC. This rearrangement joins TRBV6-2 or TRBV6-3 to TRBJ2-1; 9 nucleotides align to TRBD1. Germline trimming cut 2 bases from V and 4 bases from J; bases unmatched to any gene: 18. CDR3 size: 20 residues. Per germline, CDR1 MNHEY and CDR2 SVGEGT.

The DNA of the CDR3 is TGTGCCAGCAAAAATAGCGGGGGGGCCGGAGAGACCCAGTACTTC. This gives the protein CASKNSGGAGETQYF. V is TRBV28 and J is TRBJ2-5; 11 positions match TRBD2. The length of the CDR3 is 15 residues. Germline V gene lookup returns CDR1 MDHEN and CDR2 SYDVKM. V lost 7 bases to trimming and J lost 4 bases; unmatched junction nucleotides: 8.

The J gene is TRBJ2-7, the V gene TRBV29-1; weak D call: TRBD1 (5 bases). Germline CDR1 is SQVTM and CDR2 is ANQGSEA. This CDR3 contains 14 residues. The V end lost 3 bases, the J end lost 2 bases, and 14 bases lay between the germline ends. In nucleotides, the CDR3 is TGCAGCGTTGAGGGCCCTCAGGGAACCTACGAGCAGTACTTC. It is translated as CSVEGPQGTYEQYF.

This clone was recorded once. The rearrangement joins TRBV7-2 to TRBJ1-2; TRBD1 matches 10 bases. CDR1 and CDR2 (germline): SGHTA, FQGNSA. V was pared by 1 base and J by 3 bases, with 2 bases of the junction left unmatched. The CDR3 covers 15 residues. The CDR3 nucleotides read TGTGCCAGCAGCTTAGAAGGGACAGGGGACTATGGCTACACCTTC. Its translation is CASSLEGTGDYGYTF.

The genes are TRBV24-1 and TRBJ2-3; perhaps TRBD2 as D (5 bases). Trimming removed 5 bases at V and 2 bases at J, with 13 bases between. Germline V gene sequence: CDR1 KGHDR, CDR2 SFDVKD. The CDR3 is 15 amino acids. The CDR3: CATSAYRGNTDTQYF. CDR3 DNA: TGTGCCACCAGTGCCTACCGGGGTAACACAGATACGCAGTATTTT.

This clone appeared a single time. This chain links TRBV3-1 (or the pseudogene TRBV3-2) with TRBJ1-1; a possible D gene is TRBD1 (6 bases). This CDR3 has 13 amino acids. From germline, CDR1 is LGHDT and CDR2 YNNKEL (reference sequence). The V end was cut by 4 bases, the J end by 5 bases, with 11 bases between. DNA of the CDR3: TGTGCCAGCAGCCGGACAGAAGGTACTGAAGCTTTCTTT. This codes for CASSRTEGTEAFF.

V usage is TRBV19 and J usage is TRBJ2-5, with D hard to call. The germline CDR1 and CDR2 sequences are LNHDA and SQIVND (reference sequence). The germline V and J ends were trimmed by 3 bases and 5 bases, with 7 bases remaining between them. The CDR3 runs to 12 residues. CDR3 nucleotide sequence: TGTGCCAGTAGTATCAACGGGGAGACCCAGTACTTC. It codes for CASSINGETQYF.